This entry lists 3 T cell receptor beta chains sequenced from one sample in a study of T cell responses to AZD1222 COVID-19 vaccine. Assay used: immunoSEQ multiplex PCR; TCRdb lists only in-frame clones, some missing. Among about 130,000 clones, around 87% were seen once, and the ten largest hold about 10%. The input for sequencing was peripheral blood, taken on day 0 of AZD1222 vaccination. The receptors derive from an adult in good health.

The rearrangement links TRBV10-3 to TRBJ2-6; D tentatively fits TRBD1 or TRBD2 (5 bases each). Germline values: CDR1 ENHRY, CDR2 SYGVKD. This CDR3 is 15 amino acids long. The V end was cut by 6 bases, the J end by 0 bases, with 9 bases between. This CDR3 reads CAIRAGGSGANVLTF. CDR3 sequence (DNA): TGTGCCATCAGAGCTGGGGGCTCTGGGGCCAACGTCCTGACTTTC.

The chain recombines TRBV7-2 with TRBJ2-3; TRBD2 agrees at 14 bases. There are 15 residues in the CDR3. The V and J ends lost 4 bases and 6 bases, in that order; junction bases with no gene match: 3. Germline V gives CDR1 SGHTA, CDR2 FQGNSA. CDR3 coding DNA: TGTGCCAGCAGCTATCGGACTAGCGGGAGGGATACGCAGTATTTT. It translates to CASSYRTSGRDTQYF.

This chain connects TRBV5-1 to TRBJ1-1; D is ambiguous. V was trimmed by 4 bases and J by 4 bases, leaving 11 bases between them. The CDR3 spans 13 residues. Germline values: CDR1 SGHRS, CDR2 YFSETQ. The CDR3 loop is CASSPASRTEAFF. The CDR3 DNA is TGCGCCAGCAGCCCGGCCTCTCGCACTGAAGCTTTCTTT.